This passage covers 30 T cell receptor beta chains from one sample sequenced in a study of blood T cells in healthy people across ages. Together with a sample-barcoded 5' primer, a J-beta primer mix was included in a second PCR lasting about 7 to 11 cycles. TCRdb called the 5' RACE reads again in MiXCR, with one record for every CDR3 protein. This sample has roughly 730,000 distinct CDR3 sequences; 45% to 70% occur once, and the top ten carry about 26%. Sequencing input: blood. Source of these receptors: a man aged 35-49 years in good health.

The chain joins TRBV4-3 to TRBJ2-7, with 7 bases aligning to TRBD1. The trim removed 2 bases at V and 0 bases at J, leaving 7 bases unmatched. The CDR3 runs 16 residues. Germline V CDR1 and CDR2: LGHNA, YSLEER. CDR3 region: CASSQQTGKNSYEQYF. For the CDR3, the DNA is TGCGCCAGCAGCCAACAGACAGGGAAAAACTCCTACGAGCAGTACTTC.

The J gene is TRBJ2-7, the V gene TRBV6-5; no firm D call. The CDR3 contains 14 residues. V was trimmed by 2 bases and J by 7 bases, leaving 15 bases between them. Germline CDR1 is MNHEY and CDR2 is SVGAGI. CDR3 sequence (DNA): TGTGCCAGCAGTTACGCCGGCCCCCACAATGAGCAGTACTTC. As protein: CASSYAGPHNEQYF.

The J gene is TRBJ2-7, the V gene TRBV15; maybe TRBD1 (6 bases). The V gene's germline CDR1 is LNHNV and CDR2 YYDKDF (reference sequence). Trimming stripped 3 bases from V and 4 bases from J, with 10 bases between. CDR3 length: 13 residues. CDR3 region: CATSRATGYEQYF. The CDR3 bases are TGTGCCACCAGCAGGGCAACAGGGTACGAGCAGTACTTC.

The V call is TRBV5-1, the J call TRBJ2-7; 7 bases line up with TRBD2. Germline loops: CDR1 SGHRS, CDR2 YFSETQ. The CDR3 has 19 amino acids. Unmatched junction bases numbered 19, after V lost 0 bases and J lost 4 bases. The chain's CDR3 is CASSLVAGASTAAIYEQYF. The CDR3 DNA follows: TGCGCCAGCAGCTTGGTTGCGGGAGCAAGCACGGCCGCGATTTACGAGCAGTACTTC.

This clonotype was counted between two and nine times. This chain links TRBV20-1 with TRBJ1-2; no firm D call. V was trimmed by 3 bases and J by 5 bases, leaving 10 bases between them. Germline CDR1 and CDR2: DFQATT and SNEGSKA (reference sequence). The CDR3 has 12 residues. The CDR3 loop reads CSASQDLYGYTF. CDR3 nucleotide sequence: TGCAGTGCTAGTCAGGACCTATATGGCTACACCTTC.

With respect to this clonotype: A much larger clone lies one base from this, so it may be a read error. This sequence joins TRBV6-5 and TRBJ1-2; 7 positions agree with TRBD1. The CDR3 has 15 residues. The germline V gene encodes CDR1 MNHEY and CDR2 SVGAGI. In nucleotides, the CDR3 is TGTGCCAGCAGTTACGGTGGGGACAGAGACTATGGCTTCACCTTC. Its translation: CASSYGGDRDYGFTF.

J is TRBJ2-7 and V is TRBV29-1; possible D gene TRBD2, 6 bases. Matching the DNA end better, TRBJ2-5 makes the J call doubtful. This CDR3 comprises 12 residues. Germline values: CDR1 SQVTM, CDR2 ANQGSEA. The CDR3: CSVRREIETQYF. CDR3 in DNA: TGCAGCGTTAGGAGGGAGATTGAGACCCAGTACTTC.

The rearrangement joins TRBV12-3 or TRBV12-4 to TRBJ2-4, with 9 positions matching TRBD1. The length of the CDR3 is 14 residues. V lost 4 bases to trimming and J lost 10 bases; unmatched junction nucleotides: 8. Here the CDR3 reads CASSSRTGGLIQYF. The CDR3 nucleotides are TGTGCCAGCAGTTCCCGCACAGGGGGCCTAATTCAGTACTTC.

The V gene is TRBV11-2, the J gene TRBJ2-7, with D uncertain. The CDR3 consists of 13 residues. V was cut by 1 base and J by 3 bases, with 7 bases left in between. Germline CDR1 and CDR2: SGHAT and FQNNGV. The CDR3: CASSLAPVYEQYF. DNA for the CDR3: TGTGCCAGCAGCTTAGCTCCGGTCTACGAGCAGTACTTC.

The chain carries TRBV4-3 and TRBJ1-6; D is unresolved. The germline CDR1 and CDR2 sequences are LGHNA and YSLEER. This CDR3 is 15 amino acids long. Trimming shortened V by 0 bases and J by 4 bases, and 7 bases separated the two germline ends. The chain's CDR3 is CASSQDSGYNSPLHF. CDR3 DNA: TGCGCCAGCAGCCAAGATTCGGGGTATAATTCACCCCTCCACTTT.

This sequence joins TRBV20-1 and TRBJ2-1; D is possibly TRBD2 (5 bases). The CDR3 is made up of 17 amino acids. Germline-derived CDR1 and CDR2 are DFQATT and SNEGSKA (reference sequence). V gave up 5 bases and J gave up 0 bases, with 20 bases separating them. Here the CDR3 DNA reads TGCAGTGCTTCACCTCCCCCGGGATCTAGCTCCTACAATGAGCAGTTCTTC. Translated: CSASPPPGSSSYNEQFF.

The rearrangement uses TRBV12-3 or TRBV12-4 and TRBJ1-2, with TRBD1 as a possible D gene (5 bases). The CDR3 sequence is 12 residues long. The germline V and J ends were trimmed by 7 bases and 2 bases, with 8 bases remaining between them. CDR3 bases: TGTGCCAGCACGGAGGGGAACTATGGCTACACCTTC. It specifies CASTEGNYGYTF.

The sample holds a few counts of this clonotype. The CDR3 protein is CAITATGGEQYF. Here the CDR3 DNA reads TGTGCCATCACCGCGACAGGGGGCGAGCAGTACTTC. V is TRBV10-3 and J is TRBJ2-7; TRBD1 aligns across 9 bases. Germline-derived CDR1 and CDR2 are ENHRY and SYGVKD. V trimming: 7 bases; J trimming: 6 bases; junction bases outside the gene matches: 4. The CDR3 loop spans 12 amino acids.

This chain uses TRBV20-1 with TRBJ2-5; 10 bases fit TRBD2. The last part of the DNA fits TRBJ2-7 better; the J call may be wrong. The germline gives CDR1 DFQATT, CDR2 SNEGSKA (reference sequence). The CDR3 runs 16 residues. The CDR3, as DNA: TGCAGTATCCTAGCGGGAGCCCACGGCAACCCCCTCGAGCAGTACTTC. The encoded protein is CSILAGAHGNPLEQYF.

In DNA form, the CDR3 reads TGTGCCAGCGTCCGACGCAGCGGGAGGGCGAGAAATGAGCAGTTCTTC. This sequence encodes CASVRRSGRARNEQFF. The rearrangement links TRBV12-3 or TRBV12-4 to TRBJ2-1; TRBD2 matches 10 bases. The ends lost 8 bases at V and 7 bases at J; junction bases unmatched: 14. The CDR3 covers 16 residues.

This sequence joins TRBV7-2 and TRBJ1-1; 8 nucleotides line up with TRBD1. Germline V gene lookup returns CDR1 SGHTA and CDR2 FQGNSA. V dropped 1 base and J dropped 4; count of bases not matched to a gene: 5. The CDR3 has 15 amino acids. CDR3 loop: CASSLVQGAVTEAFF. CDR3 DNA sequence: TGTGCCAGCAGCTTAGTTCAGGGGGCGGTCACTGAAGCTTTCTTT.

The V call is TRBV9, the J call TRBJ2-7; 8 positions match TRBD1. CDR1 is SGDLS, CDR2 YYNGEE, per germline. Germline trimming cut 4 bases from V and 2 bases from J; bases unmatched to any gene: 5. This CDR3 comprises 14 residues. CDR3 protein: CASSIGQGAYEQYF. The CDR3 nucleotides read TGTGCCAGCAGCATTGGACAGGGTGCCTACGAGCAGTACTTC.

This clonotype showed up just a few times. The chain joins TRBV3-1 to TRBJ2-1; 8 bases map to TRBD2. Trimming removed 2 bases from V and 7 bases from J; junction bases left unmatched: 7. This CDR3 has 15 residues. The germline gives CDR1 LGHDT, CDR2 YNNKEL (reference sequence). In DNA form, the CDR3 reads TGTGCCAGCAGCCAACGGGGGGGGTTTGTTAATGAGCAGTTCTTC. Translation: CASSQRGGFVNEQFF.

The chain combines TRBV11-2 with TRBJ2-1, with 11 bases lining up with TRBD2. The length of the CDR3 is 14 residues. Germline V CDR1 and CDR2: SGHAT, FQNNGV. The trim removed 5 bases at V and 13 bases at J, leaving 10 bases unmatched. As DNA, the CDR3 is TGTGCCAGCAGCGCGACCGGGACTAGCGGTCGTCAGTTCTTC. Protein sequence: CASSATGTSGRQFF.

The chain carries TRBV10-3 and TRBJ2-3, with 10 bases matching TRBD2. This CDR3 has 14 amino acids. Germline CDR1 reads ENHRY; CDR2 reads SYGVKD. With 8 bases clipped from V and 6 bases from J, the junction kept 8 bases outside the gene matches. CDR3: CAIGASGGRDTQYF. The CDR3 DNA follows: TGTGCCATCGGAGCTAGCGGGGGACGGGATACGCAGTATTTT.

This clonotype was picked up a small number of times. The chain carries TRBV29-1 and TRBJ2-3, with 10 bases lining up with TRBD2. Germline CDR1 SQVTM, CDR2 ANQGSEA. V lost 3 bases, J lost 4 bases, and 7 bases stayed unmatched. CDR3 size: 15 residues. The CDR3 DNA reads TGCAGCGTTGAGCCTAGCGGGAGTGGTCCAGATACGCAGTATTTT. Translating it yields CSVEPSGSGPDTQYF.

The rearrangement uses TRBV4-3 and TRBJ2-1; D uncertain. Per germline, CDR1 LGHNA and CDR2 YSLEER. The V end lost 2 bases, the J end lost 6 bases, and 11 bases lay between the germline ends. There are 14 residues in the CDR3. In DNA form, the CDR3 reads TGCGCCAGCAGCCAATTTGTTGAGTTCAATGAGCAGTTCTTC. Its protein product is CASSQFVEFNEQFF.

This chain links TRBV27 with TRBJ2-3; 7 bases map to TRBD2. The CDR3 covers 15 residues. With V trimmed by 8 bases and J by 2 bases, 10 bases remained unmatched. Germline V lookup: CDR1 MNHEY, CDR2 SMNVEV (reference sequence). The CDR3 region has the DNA TGTGCCAGCGCAACACGGGGGGTCGCCACAGATACGCAGTATTTT. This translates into CASATRGVATDTQYF.

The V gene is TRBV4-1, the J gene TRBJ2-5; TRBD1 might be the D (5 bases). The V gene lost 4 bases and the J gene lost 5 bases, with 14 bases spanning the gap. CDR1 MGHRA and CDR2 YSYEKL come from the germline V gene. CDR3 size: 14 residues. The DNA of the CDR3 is TGCGCCAGCAGCCCGCCAGGGATGGACGAGACCCAGTACTTC. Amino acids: CASSPPGMDETQYF.

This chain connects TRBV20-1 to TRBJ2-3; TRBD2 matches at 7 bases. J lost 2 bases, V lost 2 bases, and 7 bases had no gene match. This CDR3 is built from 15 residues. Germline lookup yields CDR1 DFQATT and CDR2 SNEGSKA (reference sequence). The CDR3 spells CSARKAGLPTDTQYF. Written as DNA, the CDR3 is TGCAGTGCTAGAAAAGCGGGGCTCCCCACAGATACGCAGTATTTT.

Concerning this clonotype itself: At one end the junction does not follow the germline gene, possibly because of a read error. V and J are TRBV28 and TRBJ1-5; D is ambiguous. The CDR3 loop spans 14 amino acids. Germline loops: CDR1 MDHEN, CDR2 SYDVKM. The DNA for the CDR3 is TGTGCCAGCAGTTCCTCGGCCAGCAGTCAGCCCCAGCATTTT. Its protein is CASSSSASSQPQHF.

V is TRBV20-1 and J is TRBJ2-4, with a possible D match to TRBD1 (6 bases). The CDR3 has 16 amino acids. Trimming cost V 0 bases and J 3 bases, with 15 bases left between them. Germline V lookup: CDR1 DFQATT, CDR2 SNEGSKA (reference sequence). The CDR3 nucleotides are TGCAGTGCTAGAGAAAGAGGGGGTTTTGACAAAAACATTCAGTACTTC. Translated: CSARERGGFDKNIQYF.

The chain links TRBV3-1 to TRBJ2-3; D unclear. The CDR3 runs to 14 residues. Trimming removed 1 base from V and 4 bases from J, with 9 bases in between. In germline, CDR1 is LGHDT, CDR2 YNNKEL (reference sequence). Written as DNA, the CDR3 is TGTGCCAGCAGCCAAGGGATCAATTCAGATACGCAGTATTTT. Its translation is CASSQGINSDTQYF.

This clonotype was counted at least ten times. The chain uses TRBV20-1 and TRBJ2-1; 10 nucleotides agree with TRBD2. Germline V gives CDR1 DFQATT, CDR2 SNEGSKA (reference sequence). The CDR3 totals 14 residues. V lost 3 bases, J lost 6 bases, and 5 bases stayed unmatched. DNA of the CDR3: TGCAGTGCTAGTGGGGCTAGCGGGAGCAATGAGCAGTTCTTC. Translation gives CSASGASGSNEQFF.

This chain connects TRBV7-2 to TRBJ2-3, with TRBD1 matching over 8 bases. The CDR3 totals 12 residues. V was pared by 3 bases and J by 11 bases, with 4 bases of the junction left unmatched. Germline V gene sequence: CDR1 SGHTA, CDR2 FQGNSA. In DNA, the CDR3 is TGTGCCAGCAGCTTGGAGGACAGGGTGCAGTATTTT. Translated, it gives CASSLEDRVQYF.